Following are 2 T cell receptor beta chains from one sample sequenced in a study of blood T cell repertoires in COVID-19. Only in-frame clones appear in the TCRdb table, and some are missing; sequencing was by immunoSEQ multiplex PCR. The sample includes about 67,000 clones, 70% to 90% seen only once; the top ten take roughly 4.4%. The sample consisted of peripheral blood. The receptors here all came from a man aged 50-60 years with active COVID-19.

V is TRBV5-1 and J is TRBJ2-2, with D unresolved. The CDR3 has 13 amino acids. The germline V and J ends were trimmed by 0 bases and 6 bases, with 6 bases remaining between them. In germline, CDR1 is SGHRS, CDR2 YFSETQ. CDR3 protein: CASSLGGAGELFF. CDR3 in DNA: TGCGCCAGCAGCTTGGGAGGCGCCGGGGAGCTGTTTTTT.

The chain is built from TRBV6-1 and TRBJ1-2; a possible D gene is TRBD1 (5 bases). In germline, CDR1 is MNHNS, CDR2 SASEGT. CDR3 length: 14 residues. Trimming took 0 bases from V and 1 from J, leaving 6 bases between them. The CDR3 DNA is TGTGCCAGCAGTGAAGCGGGACTTAACTATGGCTACACCTTC. Translated: CASSEAGLNYGYTF.